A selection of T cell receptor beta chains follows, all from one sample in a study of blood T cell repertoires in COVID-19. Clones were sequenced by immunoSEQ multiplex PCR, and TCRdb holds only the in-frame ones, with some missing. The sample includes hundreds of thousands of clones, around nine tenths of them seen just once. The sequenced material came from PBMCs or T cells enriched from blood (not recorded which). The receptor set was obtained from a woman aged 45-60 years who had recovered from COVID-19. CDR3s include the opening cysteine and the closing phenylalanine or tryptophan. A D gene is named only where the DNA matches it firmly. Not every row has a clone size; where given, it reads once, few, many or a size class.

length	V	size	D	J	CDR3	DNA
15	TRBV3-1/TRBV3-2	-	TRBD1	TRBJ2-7	CASSQAHDRDYEQYF	TGTGCCAGCAGCCAAGCCCACGACAGGGATTACGAGCAGTACTTC
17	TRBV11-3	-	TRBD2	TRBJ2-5	CASSLEVLAGFIETQYF	TGTGCCAGCAGCTTAGAGGTCCTAGCGGGGTTTATTGAGACCCAGTACTTC
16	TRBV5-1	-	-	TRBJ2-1	CASSLAGGPYSDEQFF	TGCGCCAGCAGCTTGGCCGGAGGGCCTTACTCTGATGAGCAGTTCTTC
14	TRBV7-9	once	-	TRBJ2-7	CASSFGAGSDEQYF	TGTGCCAGCAGCTTCGGTGCAGGGTCCGACGAGCAGTACTTC
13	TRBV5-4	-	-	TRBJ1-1	CASSLFRTDEAFF	TGTGCCAGCAGCTTGTTTCGAACAGACGAAGCTTTCTTT
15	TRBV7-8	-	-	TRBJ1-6	CASSLDQLQNSPLHF	TGTGCCAGCAGCTTAGATCAATTGCAGAATTCACCCCTCCACTTT
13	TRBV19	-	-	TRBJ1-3	CASKVAPGNTIYF	TGTGCCAGTAAAGTGGCTCCTGGAAACACCATATATTTT
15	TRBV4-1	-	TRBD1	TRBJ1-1	CASSQDLGGRTEAFF	TGCGCCAGCAGCCAAGATTTAGGGGGCAGGACTGAAGCTTTCTTT
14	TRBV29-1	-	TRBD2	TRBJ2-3	CSVPLAGVTDTQYF	TGCAGCGTTCCGCTAGCGGGAGTGACAGATACGCAGTATTTT
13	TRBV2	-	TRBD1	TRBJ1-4	CASRKQGGEKLFF	TGTGCCAGCAGAAAACAGGGGGGCGAAAAACTGTTTTTT
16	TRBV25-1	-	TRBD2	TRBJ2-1	CASSETRLAGHNEQFF	TGTGCCAGCAGTGAAACGAGACTAGCGGGGCACAATGAGCAGTTCTTC
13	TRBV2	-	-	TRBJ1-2	CASSDRGFDGYTF	TGTGCCAGCAGTGATAGAGGGTTCGACGGCTACACCTTC
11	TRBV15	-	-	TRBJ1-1	CATSNTGEAFF	TGTGCCACCAGCAACACGGGTGAAGCTTTCTTT
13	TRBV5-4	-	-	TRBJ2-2	CASVAANTGELFF	TGTGCCAGCGTAGCGGCGAACACCGGGGAGCTGTTTTTT
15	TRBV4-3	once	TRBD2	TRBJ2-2	CASSWTSGSSGELFF	TGCGCCAGCAGCTGGACTAGCGGGAGTTCCGGGGAGCTGTTTTTT